This TCR beta chain was identified in a study of technical replicates of blood from a handful of donors. The V segment lost 3 bases and the J segment 0 bases; nucleotides outside the gene matches: 8. Germline V lookup: CDR1 SGHAT, CDR2 FQNNGV. The CDR3 extends over 18 amino acids. TCRdb keeps only in-frame clones here, not all; method: immunoSEQ multiplex PCR. The repertoire holds 73,000 or so clones, with over 75% as singletons. The sample taken for sequencing was T cells isolated from PBMCs. J is TRBJ2-6 and V is TRBV11-2, with 7 bases matching TRBD1. The source is a human donor in good health. In DNA form, the CDR3 reads TGTGCCAGCAGCTTTCCCGGGACAGAGAGCTCTGGGGCCAACGTCCTGACTTTC. As protein: CASSFPGTESSGANVLTF.